This TCR beta chain was sequenced in a study of CD4 T cells in relation to SARS-CoV-2 and coronaviruses. Data came from immunoSEQ multiplex PCR; TCRdb stores just in-frame clones and leaves some out. Here the sample spans about 26,000 clones, about 75% being singletons. Before the COVID-19 pandemic, during about 2011-2019, CD4+ T cells were taken from unexposed donors. The cells were cultured for approximately ten days before CD4+ T cells were isolated. As cell numbers allowed, unexposed-donor CD4+ T cells faced SARS-CoV-2 S/N and four cold-coronavirus spikes. The V gene lost 6 bases and the J gene lost 3 bases, with 18 bases spanning the gap. The CDR3 spans 16 residues. Germline-derived CDR1 and CDR2 are MNHEY and SMNVEV (reference sequence). A word on this clone: The antigen remains undetermined.

The chain carries TRBV27 and TRBJ2-4; D unresolved. The TCR sequence derives from a human donor in good health. The sequenced sample consisted of CD4+ T cells from PBMCs, cultured in vitro. The CDR3: CASSPTFAFDKNIQYF. CDR3 sequence (DNA): TGTGCCAGCAGCCCAACCTTCGCGTTTGACAAAAACATTCAGTACTTC.